This T cell receptor beta chain stems from a study of CXCR3-negative and CXCR3-positive naive CD8 T cells. Regarding the study as a whole: Partially decreased CXCR3 expression was recorded after cryopreservation, and fresh PBMCs were used in most assays. Higher TRB CDR3 hydrophobicity marked CXCR3-positive naive cells relative to CXCR3-negative naive cells.

With regard to this clonotype: Its target is not known.

Cells classed as naive CD8+ T cells were CD45RO-CCR7+CD27+CD95-. UMI-labeled TRB cDNA libraries were prepared by 5' RACE. TCRdb re-called the 5' RACE reads; every CDR3 protein appears as one record, without DNA. This repertoire includes around 88,000 distinct CDR3 sequences. The sample was naive CXCR3+ CD8+ T cells from blood. Described subset: CD45RO-CCR7+CD27+CD95- naive CD8+ T cells expressing CXCR3 (TNR3+). The clonotype comes from a human donor in good health. Some clones in this sample may be carry-over from other donors' samples.

The chain's CDR3 is CSVRGEYSYEQYF. This chain uses TRBV29-1 with TRBJ2-7; TCRdb calls TRBD1, which cannot be checked without DNA. The CDR3 loop spans 13 amino acids. In germline, CDR1 is SQVTM, CDR2 ANQGSEA.